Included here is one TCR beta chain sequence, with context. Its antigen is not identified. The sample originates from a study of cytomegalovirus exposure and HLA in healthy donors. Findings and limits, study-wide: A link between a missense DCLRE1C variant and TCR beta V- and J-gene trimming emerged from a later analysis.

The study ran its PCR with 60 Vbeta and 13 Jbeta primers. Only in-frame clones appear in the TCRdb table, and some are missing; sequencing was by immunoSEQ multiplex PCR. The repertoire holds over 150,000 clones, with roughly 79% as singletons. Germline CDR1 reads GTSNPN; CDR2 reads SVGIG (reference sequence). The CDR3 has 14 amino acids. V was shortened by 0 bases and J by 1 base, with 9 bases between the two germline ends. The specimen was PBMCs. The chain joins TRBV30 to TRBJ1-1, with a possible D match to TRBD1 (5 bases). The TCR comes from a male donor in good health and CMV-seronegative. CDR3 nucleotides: TGTGCCTGGAGTGTACGTGACAGGAACACTGAAGCTTTCTTT. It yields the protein CAWSVRDRNTEAFF.